Each of the 5 T cell receptor beta chains below was sequenced from the same sample in a study of Ad26.COV2.S vaccination and SARS-CoV-2 variants. Treatment in this sample: about 20 received Ad26.COV2.S at low or high dose, single or two shots; several received placebo; per-sample allocation not given. Vaccine and placebo recipients were sampled on day 63 after the first injection. Repertoires were generated with immunoSEQ multiplex PCR, while TCRdb's copy carries only in-frame clones and drops some. The sample carries some 320,000 clones, 70% to 90% recorded once. This material consisted of peripheral blood, taken in a trial of Ad26.COV2.S vaccine versus placebo. The receptors shown here come from a person aged 18-60 years who received the Ad26.COV2.S COVID-19 vaccine or a placebo.

This chain links TRBV4-2 with TRBJ2-1, with D tentatively TRBD1 (6 bases). Germline assignment: CDR1 LGHNA and CDR2 YNFKEQ. The CDR3 has 13 residues. Between the trimmed V and J ends, which lost 5 bases and 9 bases, there was a span of 14 bases. CDR3 sequence reads: CASSSRQAGEQFF. Here the CDR3 DNA reads TGTGCCAGCAGCTCCCGACAGGCGGGTGAGCAGTTCTTC.

The table lists this clone with a count of one. V usage is TRBV10-3 and J usage is TRBJ1-1; 9 bases fit TRBD1. The CDR3 extends over 14 amino acids. V trimming: 6 bases; J trimming: 4 bases; junction bases outside the gene matches: 6. CDR1 and CDR2 from the germline V gene are ENHRY and SYGVKD. CDR3 sequence reads: CAIRGTGLATEAFF. The CDR3 DNA follows: TGTGCCATCAGGGGGACAGGGCTAGCCACTGAAGCTTTCTTT.

The chain couples TRBV7-2 to TRBJ1-6; D is undetermined. CDR3 length equals 15 residues. The germline V and J ends were trimmed by 1 base and 9 bases, with 13 bases remaining between them. From germline, CDR1 is SGHTA and CDR2 FQGNSA. CDR3 region: CASSLVPYRVSPLHF. The CDR3, as DNA: TGTGCCAGCAGCTTAGTGCCATACCGGGTTTCACCCCTCCACTTT. The full variable domain, with the rest looked up from reference TRBV7-2 and TRBJ1-6, is GAGVSQSPSNKVTEKGKDVELRCDPISGHTALYWYRQSLGQGLEFLIYFQGNSAPDKSGLPSDRFSAERTGGSVSTLTIQRTQQEDSAVYLCASSLVPYRVSPLHFGNGTRLTVT.

The chain is built from TRBV6-5 and TRBJ2-7, with a tentative D call TRBD1 (6 bases). The CDR3 contains 13 residues. V gave up 5 bases and J gave up 1 base, with 9 bases separating them. The germline V gene encodes CDR1 MNHEY and CDR2 SVGAGI. The CDR3 region is CASSPGQSYEQYF. CDR3 nucleotide sequence: TGTGCCAGCAGTCCCGGACAGTCCTACGAGCAGTACTTC.

The rearrangement links TRBV10-2 to TRBJ1-1; TRBD1 might be the D (5 bases). The germline V and J ends were trimmed by 4 bases and 11 bases, with 14 bases remaining between them. The CDR3 has 12 residues. Germline CDR1 is WSHSY and CDR2 is SAAADI. CDR3 coding DNA: TGCGCCAGCAGTGTAGAGGGGTTTACGGCTTTCTTT. It translates to CASSVEGFTAFF.